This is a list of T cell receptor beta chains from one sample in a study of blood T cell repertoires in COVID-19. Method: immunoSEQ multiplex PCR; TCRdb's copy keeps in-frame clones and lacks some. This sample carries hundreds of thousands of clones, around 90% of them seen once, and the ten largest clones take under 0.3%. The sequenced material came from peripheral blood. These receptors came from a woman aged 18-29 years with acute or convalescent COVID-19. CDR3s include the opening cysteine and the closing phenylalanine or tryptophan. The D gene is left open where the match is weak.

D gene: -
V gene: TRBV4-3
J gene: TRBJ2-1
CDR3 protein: CASSQGEGSYNEQFF

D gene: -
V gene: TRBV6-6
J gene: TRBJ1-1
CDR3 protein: CASILKNTEAFF

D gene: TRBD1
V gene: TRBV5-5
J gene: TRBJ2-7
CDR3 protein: CASSWGGQGSYEQYF

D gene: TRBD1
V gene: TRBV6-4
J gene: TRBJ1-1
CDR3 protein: CARDDRGNTEAFF

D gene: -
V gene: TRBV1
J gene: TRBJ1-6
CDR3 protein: CTSSQEGALTGIRGYNSPLHF

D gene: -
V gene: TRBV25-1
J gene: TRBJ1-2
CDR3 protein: CASSDRGRGPEERGYTF

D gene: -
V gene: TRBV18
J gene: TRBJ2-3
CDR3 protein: CASSPTGSPSTDTQYF

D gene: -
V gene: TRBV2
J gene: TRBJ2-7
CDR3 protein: CASSEYRSSAHEQYF

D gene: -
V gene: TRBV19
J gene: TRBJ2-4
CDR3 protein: CASRRPTGEGKNIQYF

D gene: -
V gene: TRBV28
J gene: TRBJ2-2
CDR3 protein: CASSLPSGANTGELFF